The 27 T cell receptor beta chains below all came from one sample that was sequenced in a study of OX40 agonist ivuxolimab in advanced cancers. The library came from the immunoSEQ multiplex PCR assay. TCRdb limited this immuneACCESS table to in-frame rearrangements with V and J called. A share of clones is missing; checked studies link under half to unresolved V genes, and the rest is unexplained. The table for this sample lists nearly 20,000 clones; around 85% of them were counted only once. The leading ten clones occupy about a sixth of the sample. Sequences were derived from CD4+ or CD8+ T cells sorted from blood, sampled in a trial of the OX40 agonist ivuxolimab. These receptors all come from an adult with an advanced solid tumor such as melanoma, head and neck, liver or kidney cancer.

The gene calls are TRBV27 and TRBJ2-3, with 12 positions matching TRBD2. CDR3 length equals 15 residues. The V gene end was trimmed by 8 bases and the J gene end by 6 bases; junction bases not matched to a gene: 9. Germline V gene sequence: CDR1 MNHEY, CDR2 SMNVEV (reference sequence). CDR3 nucleotide sequence: TGTGCCAGCTCTTCACTAGCGGGAGGCCCGGATACGCAGTATTTT. It is translated as CASSSLAGGPDTQYF.

This clone was recorded a few times. The chain uses TRBV12-5 and TRBJ1-1, with D possibly matching TRBD1 (5 bases). The CDR3 has 16 residues. V gave up 6 bases and J gave up 2 bases, with 19 bases separating them. The germline V gene encodes CDR1 LGHNT and CDR2 FRNRAP. The CDR3: CASGSAVGGTNTEAFF. DNA of the CDR3: TGTGCTAGTGGGTCCGCCGTGGGGGGAACCAACACTGAAGCTTTCTTT.

The chain joins TRBV10-3 to TRBJ2-1, with 11 bases lining up with TRBD1. Germline V CDR1 and CDR2: ENHRY, SYGVKD. After removal of 4 bases from V and 5 bases from J, the junction contained 4 bases not matched to a gene. CDR3 size: 15 residues. CDR3 residues: CAISALDRGHNEQFF. CDR3 bases: TGTGCCATCAGTGCTTTGGACAGGGGGCACAATGAGCAGTTCTTC.

The count of this clone is one. The CDR3 region is CASSLGATGVGTSPQETQYF. The CDR3 DNA reads as TGCGCCAGCAGCTTGGGGGCGACAGGGGTCGGGACTAGCCCACAAGAGACCCAGTACTTC. This chain uses TRBV5-1 with TRBJ2-5; D is possibly TRBD2 (9 bases). V gave up 0 bases and J gave up 2 bases, with 26 bases separating them. The CDR3 extends over 20 amino acids. CDR1 is SGHRS, CDR2 YFSETQ, per germline.

The V gene is TRBV7-3, the J gene TRBJ2-3, with TRBD2 identical over 13 bases. Germline V lookup: CDR1 SGHTA, CDR2 FQGTGA. J gave up 2 bases and V 3 bases, and 17 bases lay outside the gene matches. There are 21 residues in the CDR3. For the CDR3, the DNA is TGTGCCAGCAGCTTCCTACCCGGACTAGCGGGGGCGCAGACCTTCACAGATACGCAGTATTTT. This sequence encodes CASSFLPGLAGAQTFTDTQYF.

The chain joins TRBV4-3 to TRBJ1-2, with 7 bases matching TRBD1. The CDR3 totals 15 residues. The germline V gene encodes CDR1 LGHNA and CDR2 YSLEER. Trimming removed 4 bases from V and 0 bases from J; junction bases left unmatched: 5. The CDR3 loop reads CASSRGTAANYGYTF. In nucleotides, the CDR3 is TGCGCCAGCAGCCGCGGGACAGCAGCTAACTATGGCTACACCTTC.

The gene calls are TRBV30 and TRBJ1-2, with D unclear. CDR3 length: 13 residues. The germline gives CDR1 GTSNPN, CDR2 SVGIG (reference sequence). V lost 2 bases and J lost 3, with 10 bases in between. CDR3 in amino acids: CAWSLFGDYGYTF. The CDR3 nucleotides are TGTGCCTGGAGTTTGTTCGGGGACTATGGCTACACCTTC.

The chain links TRBV6-6 to TRBJ1-5; D perhaps matches TRBD1 (6 bases). The CDR3 has 15 amino acids. The germline V gene encodes CDR1 MNHNY and CDR2 SVGAGI (reference sequence). Trimming took 2 bases from V and 0 from J, leaving 8 bases between them. Here the CDR3 DNA reads TGTGCCAGCAGTTACGGACAGTATAGCAATCAGCCCCAGCATTTT. Its protein product is CASSYGQYSNQPQHF.

The rearrangement uses TRBV5-1 and TRBJ2-5; 9 nucleotides match TRBD2. Germline V gene sequence: CDR1 SGHRS, CDR2 YFSETQ. V lost 2 bases and J lost 5; bases outside the gene matches: 4. CDR3 size: 14 residues. DNA for the CDR3: TGCGCCAGCAGCTTAGCGGGAGGTGGGGAGACCCAGTACTTC. This codes for CASSLAGGGETQYF.

The V and J genes are TRBV4-1 and TRBJ2-2; possible D gene TRBD1, 5 bases. The CDR3 has 15 residues. Per the germline V gene, CDR1 is MGHRA and CDR2 is YSYEKL. V lost 1 base and J lost 4, with 10 bases in between. The CDR3: CASSQGQHGTGELFF. The CDR3 bases are TGCGCCAGCAGCCAAGGACAGCACGGCACCGGGGAGCTGTTTTTT.

This clone was seen a few times. Other nucleotide sequences from this sample produce the same CDR3. V is TRBV20-1 and J is TRBJ1-4; D remains ambiguous. CDR3 length: 11 amino acids. V lost 0 bases, J lost 7 bases, and 3 bases lay in between. Looked up from germline, CDR1 is DFQATT and CDR2 is SNEGSKA (reference sequence). The CDR3 here is CSAREVEKLFF. The CDR3, as DNA: TGCAGTGCTAGAGAGGTTGAAAAACTGTTTTTT.

This clone was observed a few times. CDR3 region: CASSFGTEETQYF. CDR3 bases: TGTGCCAGCAGCTTCGGGACAGAAGAGACCCAGTACTTC. The rearrangement joins TRBV5-6 to TRBJ2-5, with TRBD1 matching 7 bases. The CDR3 contains 13 residues. Trimming removed 2 bases from V and 3 bases from J; junction bases left unmatched: 1. CDR1 is SGHDT and CDR2 is YYEEEE in the germline V gene. The complete variable domain, with remaining parts taken from reference TRBV5-6 and TRBJ2-5, reads DAGVTQSPTHLIKTRGQQVTLRCSPKSGHDTVSWYQQALGQGPQFIFQYYEEEERQRGNFPDRFSGHQFPNYSSELNVNALLLGDSALYLCASSFGTEETQYFGPGTRLLVL.

Points on this clone: The sample contains more than one DNA sequence encoding this CDR3. CDR3 bases: TGCGCCAGCAGCTTGAACACTGAAGCTTTCTTT. Encoded protein: CASSLNTEAFF. The chain links TRBV5-1 to TRBJ1-1, with unresolved D. CDR3 length: 11 amino acids. Germline V lookup: CDR1 SGHRS, CDR2 YFSETQ. V lost 1 base to trimming and J lost 2 bases, with 0 bases between them. The full variable domain, completed using reference TRBV5-1 and TRBJ1-1, is KAGVTQTPRYLIKTRGQQVTLSCSPISGHRSVSWYQQTPGQGLQFLFEYFSETQRNKGNFPGRFSGRQFSNSRSEMNVSTLELGDSALYLCASSLNTEAFFGQGTRLTVV.

The chain combines TRBV6-6 with TRBJ2-7; no firm D call. Per the germline V gene, CDR1 is MNHNY and CDR2 is SVGAGI (reference sequence). CDR3 length: 14 amino acids. V lost 0 bases and J 4 bases, leaving 10 bases between the germline ends. The CDR3 spells CASSYSTAEYEQYF. The CDR3 DNA is TGTGCCAGCAGTTACTCCACCGCCGAATACGAGCAGTACTTC.

The J gene is TRBJ2-3, the V gene TRBV15; unclear D gene. Germline V gene lookup returns CDR1 LNHNV and CDR2 YYDKDF (reference sequence). The CDR3 extends over 13 amino acids. V lost 0 bases and J 6 bases, leaving 7 bases between the germline ends. DNA for the CDR3: TGTGCCACCAGCAGAGACCCAGAGGATACGCAGTATTTT. Amino acid sequence: CATSRDPEDTQYF.

The genes are TRBV7-8 and TRBJ2-7, with 10 bases aligning to TRBD2. CDR1 SGHVS and CDR2 FQNEAQ come from the germline V gene. V lost 0 bases, J lost 0 bases, and 8 bases stayed unmatched. This CDR3 has 18 residues. This chain's CDR3 is CASSLALTSGPISYEQYF. The CDR3 DNA reads TGTGCCAGCAGCTTAGCGTTGACTAGCGGGCCGATCTCCTACGAGCAGTACTTC.

Regarding this clone: An end of the junction differs from the germline gene, which may be a read error. The rearrangement links TRBV7-2 to TRBJ2-7, with D tentatively TRBD1 (6 bases). Germline lookup yields CDR1 SGHTA and CDR2 FQGNSA. CDR3 length equals 12 residues. The chain's CDR3 is CASSLEDRKADF. The CDR3 DNA follows: TGTGCCAGCAGCTTAGAAGACAGGAAAGCGGACTTC.

The gene calls are TRBV9 and TRBJ2-5; TRBD1 aligns across 8 bases. The germline V gene encodes CDR1 SGDLS and CDR2 YYNGEE. V lost 3 bases to trimming and J lost 2 bases; unmatched junction nucleotides: 9. The CDR3 totals 16 residues. CDR3 amino acids: CASSDRMTGEQETQYF. As DNA, the CDR3 is TGTGCCAGCAGCGACCGAATGACAGGGGAACAAGAGACCCAGTACTTC.

This clone was detected once. The rearrangement uses TRBV7-8 and TRBJ2-7, with no clear D. Trimming cost V 5 bases and J 5 bases, with 7 bases left between them. Per the germline V gene, CDR1 is SGHVS and CDR2 is FQNEAQ. This CDR3 region has 11 residues. The chain's CDR3 is CASSPGDEQYF. CDR3 nucleotides: TGTGCCAGCAGCCCGGGTGACGAGCAGTACTTC.

The V call is TRBV6-5, the J call TRBJ2-3; TRBD1 agrees at 10 bases. The CDR3 has 14 amino acids. CDR1 and CDR2 (germline): MNHEY, SVGAGI. J lost 5 bases, V lost 8 bases, and 7 bases had no gene match. DNA for the CDR3: TGTGCCAGCCTGGGACAGGGGTTGGGAGATACGCAGTATTTT. It translates to CASLGQGLGDTQYF.

This chain uses TRBV4-1 with TRBJ2-1; tentative D call: TRBD2 (5 bases). The CDR3 is made up of 16 amino acids. The germline CDR1 and CDR2 sequences are MGHRA and YSYEKL. V shed 0 bases and J shed 2 bases, with 11 bases lying between them. This chain's CDR3 is CASSQDRSSTYNEQFF. CDR3 DNA sequence: TGCGCCAGCAGCCAAGATAGGTCTAGCACCTACAATGAGCAGTTCTTC.

The V and J genes are TRBV6-6 and TRBJ1-1; unclear D gene. Trimming took off 6 bases at V and 0 bases at J, with 11 bases between the two ends. The CDR3 contains 14 residues. Germline CDR1 reads MNHNY; CDR2 reads SVGAGI (reference sequence). The CDR3 bases are TGTGCCAGCAGCCGGAAGGGCGTGAACACTGAAGCTTTCTTT. This codes for CASSRKGVNTEAFF.

The V gene is TRBV4-2, the J gene TRBJ1-4, with D perhaps matching TRBD1 (5 bases). Looked up from germline, CDR1 is LGHNA and CDR2 is YNFKEQ. V was clipped by 0 bases and J by 5 bases, with 13 bases between them. The CDR3 spans 16 residues. CDR3 protein: CASSQEKGRTNEKLFF. The CDR3 region has the DNA TGTGCCAGCAGCCAAGAAAAGGGACGTACGAATGAAAAACTGTTTTTT.

CDR3 protein: CASSLARSGHSTDTQYF. The CDR3 bases are TGCGCCAGCAGCTTAGCCCGTAGTGGTCACAGCACAGATACGCAGTATTTT. V is TRBV5-1 and J is TRBJ2-3; D call uncertain. The CDR3 consists of 17 residues. The germline V and J ends were trimmed by 2 bases and 0 bases, with 16 bases remaining between them. Per the germline V gene, CDR1 is SGHRS and CDR2 is YFSETQ.

This clone appeared a few times. V gene TRBV15 combines with J gene TRBJ2-7; D perhaps matches TRBD2 (6 bases). The V and J ends lost 5 bases and 0 bases respectively, with 14 bases between them. The CDR3 runs 15 residues. Germline CDR1 reads LNHNV; CDR2 reads YYDKDF (reference sequence). The chain's CDR3 is CATSWGRGSSYEQYF. The CDR3 region has the DNA TGTGCCACCAGCTGGGGACGGGGGAGCTCCTACGAGCAGTACTTC.

The chain carries TRBV5-6 and TRBJ1-1; D remains ambiguous. V was shortened by 1 base and J by 1 base, with 17 bases between the two germline ends. CDR3 length equals 17 residues. Germline-derived CDR1 and CDR2 are SGHDT and YYEEEE. As DNA, the CDR3 is TGTGCCAGCAGCTTGAGACCGACATATGAGGGGAACACTGAAGCTTTCTTT. It encodes CASSLRPTYEGNTEAFF.

This sequence joins TRBV6-6 and TRBJ2-2; 12 bases fit TRBD2. Germline V gene data show CDR1 as MNHNY and CDR2 as SVGAGI (reference sequence). The CDR3 runs 14 residues. The J segment lost 7 bases and the V segment lost 6 bases, leaving 3 bases of the junction unmatched. The CDR3: CASRLAGGNGELFF. DNA for the CDR3: TGTGCCAGCAGGCTAGCGGGGGGGAACGGGGAGCTGTTTTTT.